This T cell receptor beta chain is drawn from a study of OX40 agonist ivuxolimab in advanced cancers. Across the study: Previous treatment with anti-PD-1, anti-PD-L1 or anti-CTLA-4 therapy was allowed; under 50% had received some.

Trimming took off 4 bases at V and 1 base at J, with 8 bases between the two ends. The germline V gene has CDR1 SGDLS and CDR2 YYNGEE. The CDR3 is 13 residues long. Study-wide points: Circulating CD4+ and CD8+ T cells showed clonal expansion by week 6 at 0.1 to 3.0 mg/kg. In a subset of nonresponders, normalized T-cell clonal expansion was also low. Researchers did not establish what antigens the expanded peripheral T cells target.

TCRdb keeps only in-frame clones here, not all; method: immunoSEQ multiplex PCR. The sample contains fewer than 60,000 clones, about 85% of which appear only once. Comment on this clone: Its antigen is undetermined.

The source is an adult with an advanced solid tumor such as melanoma, head and neck, liver or kidney cancer. The sequencing here drew on CD4+ or CD8+ T cells sorted from blood, taken in a trial of the OX40 agonist ivuxolimab. J is TRBJ2-5 and V is TRBV9; D is ambiguous. The CDR3 DNA is TGTGCCAGCAGCCCAACATCCCAAGAGACCCAGTACTTC. As protein: CASSPTSQETQYF. The full variable domain, with the rest looked up from reference TRBV9 and TRBJ2-5, is DSGVTQTPKHLITATGQRVTLRCSPRSGDLSVYWYQQSLDQGLQFLIQYYNGEERAKGNILERFSAQQFPDLHSELNLSSLELGDSALYFCASSPTSQETQYFGPGTRLLVL.